This T cell receptor beta chain was sequenced in a study of T cell clonality in common variable immunodeficiency. This clone has ten or more counts. The read terminates 3 residues before the CDR3 end, so the remaining end is supplied by the germline J gene. CDR3 size: 13 residues. Germline lookup yields CDR1 DFQATT and CDR2 SNEGSKA (reference sequence). Sequenced by immunoSEQ multiplex PCR; TCRdb stores in-frame clones only, minus some. The sample has 50,000 to 55,000 clones, none seen only once. The sequenced sample was peripheral blood mononuclear cells. The TCR comes from a person aged 18 to 69 in good health. V usage is TRBV20-1 and J usage is TRBJ2-1, with a weak D call TRBD2 (7 bases). The CDR3 sequence: CSSFWGGGNEQFF. The sequenced CDR3 bases are TGCAGCAGTTTCTGGGGAGGGGGCAATGAG.